This TCR beta chain was found in a study of T cells after yellow fever vaccination. Looking at the study overall: It was SMART-Seq v4 Ultra Low Input that prepared the fractions with low cell numbers.

TCRdb reprocessed the 5' RACE reads with MiXCR, giving one entry per CDR3 protein. The table has tens of thousands of distinct CDR3 sequences, 6.5% to 9% seen once. This clonotype was counted many times. What it binds is unknown. Study results and limitations: Most primary-vaccination clones recurred post-booster (roughly 96% CD4, roughly 90% CD8). Relatively few clonotypes were ones that appeared in both CD4 and CD8 compartments. Though weaker, the secondary response peaked faster, on day 5 versus 15.

Sequenced material: CD8+ T cells sorted from PBMCs, taken 15 days after the yellow fever booster vaccination. The source is a man aged 25 to 45 who received the YFV17D yellow fever vaccine.

The CDR3: CASSPTTSGFYETQYF. CDR3 sequence (DNA): TGTGCCAGCAGCCCCACAACTAGCGGGTTTTATGAGACCCAGTACTTC. The J gene is TRBJ2-5, the V gene TRBV7-6, with TRBD2 matching 9 bases. After removal of 5 bases from V and 5 bases from J, the junction contained 12 bases not matched to a gene. The CDR3 has 16 residues. CDR1 and CDR2 from the germline V gene are SGHVS and FNYEAQ.